The present T cell receptor (beta chain) was sequenced within a study of T cells in localized non-small cell lung cancer. As for this clone: Its specificity is unknown.

Measured with immunoSEQ multiplex PCR; TCRdb has only the in-frame clones, and not every one. The table lists 2,500 to 3,000 clones, 28% of them singletons. There are 16 residues in the CDR3. Trimming took 3 bases from V and 0 from J, leaving 15 bases between them. CDR1 is SGHDN, CDR2 FVKESK, per germline. Broader study findings: An association was observed between higher blood T cell density and longer overall survival. The study sequenced only one region of the tumor. As a result, intratumor heterogeneity could not be excluded and remains possible. Out of the top 100 tumor clones, a median about 57 were seen in adjacent lung. Exceeding tumor, uninvolved adjacent lung had the highest T cell clonality.

This sequence originates from a female donor of 60 years or more with stage I lung adenocarcinoma. The rearrangement uses TRBV14 and TRBJ2-7; tentative D call: TRBD2 (5 bases). Specimen: lung tumor tissue, collected before any cancer treatment. The CDR3: CASSHAGGGPSYEQYF. The DNA for the CDR3 is TGTGCCAGCAGCCACGCTGGAGGCGGACCCTCCTACGAGCAGTACTTC.